This TCR beta chain appears in the sequencing data of a study of human T cells and chemical hapten exposure. Time point given: patch test 2, 6 weeks after DPC sensitization. Treatment of the sample: therapeutic diphenylcyclopropenone sensitization with weekly scalp DPC. Study-wide results and limits: Expanded TCR sets contained significantly more large CDR3 similarity clusters than controls.

For the library, individual cDNA molecules each received unique molecular identifiers. TCRdb passed the RACE reads through MiXCR, listing each CDR3 protein once. The repertoire includes just over 350,000 distinct CDR3 sequences, roughly 6% of them detected once, and about 5% sits in the top ten. This clonotype has at least ten counts. Its antigen is undetermined. The source was whole blood, collected in connection with sensitization to the hapten diphenylcyclopropenone (DPC). The sequence was collected from a woman under 30 with alopecia areata. Some clones in this sample may be carry-over from other donors' samples.

CDR3 nucleotide sequence: TGTGCCAGCAGTTTTCGCGGGGGGGCGAACACTGAAGCTTTCTTT. Translation: CASSFRGGANTEAFF. The J gene is TRBJ1-1, the V gene TRBV11-2, with TRBD1 as a possible D gene (6 bases). The V gene's germline CDR1 is SGHAT and CDR2 FQNNGV. The CDR3 has 15 amino acids. Trimming pared 6 bases from V and 1 base from J, leaving 15 bases between.